These T cell receptor beta chains were read from a single sample in a study of blood T cell repertoires in COVID-19. Clones were sequenced by immunoSEQ multiplex PCR, and TCRdb holds only the in-frame ones, with some missing. This sample has about 190,000 clones; roughly 80% occur once, and the top ten carry roughly 3.2%. Sequenced: PBMCs or T cells enriched from blood (not recorded which). The receptors were sampled from a young woman who had recovered from COVID-19. The CDR3 runs from the conserved cysteine through the conserved F or W. A D gene is named only where the DNA matches it firmly. Some rows have no size entry. The others give once, few or many, or a class for an expanded clone.

J gene,D gene,clone size,V gene,CDR3 DNA,CDR3 protein
TRBJ2-5,TRBD2,NA,TRBV19,TGTGCCAGTAACCAAGCGGGGGGACAAGAGACCCAGTACTTC,CASNQAGGQETQYF
TRBJ1-5,NA,NA,TRBV30,TGTGCCTGGAGTGTCCCACTACCCCGGGGGTGGGATCAGCCCCAGCATTTT,CAWSVPLPRGWDQPQHF
TRBJ1-1,NA,NA,TRBV12-3/TRBV12-4,TGTGCCAGCAGCGGACCGAATTCAGGGGAAGCTTTCTTT,CASSGPNSGEAFF
TRBJ2-5,TRBD2,NA,TRBV11-3,TGTGCCAGCAGCTTAGGACTAGCGGGGCGAACCGGAGAGACCCAGTACTTC,CASSLGLAGRTGETQYF
TRBJ2-5,TRBD1,NA,TRBV6-5,TGTGCCAGCAGTTACGACAGGGTGAGAGAGACCCAGTACTTC,CASSYDRVRETQYF
TRBJ1-2,NA,NA,TRBV19,TGTGCCAGTAGTATGGGACTTTTCGAGGGCGCAGTCGGCTATGGCTACACCTTC,CASSMGLFEGAVGYGYTF
TRBJ2-3,TRBD2,NA,TRBV29-1,TGCAGCGTGGGGCAACTAGCGCCCGGTACAGATACGCAGTATTTT,CSVGQLAPGTDTQYF
TRBJ2-5,TRBD2,NA,TRBV5-4,TGTGCCAGCAGCCGCGGGGGGCAAGAGACCCAGTACTTC,CASSRGGQETQYF
TRBJ2-3,NA,NA,TRBV7-5,TGTGCCAGAAGCGGGGCGGCAGATACGCAGTATTTT,CARSGAADTQYF
TRBJ1-1,NA,NA,TRBV7-2,TGTGCCAGCAGCTTCAGGGGTATGAACACTGAAGCTTTCTTT,CASSFRGMNTEAFF
TRBJ1-5,TRBD1,NA,TRBV5-1,TGCGCCAGCAGCCCGGGACAGGGGGGGAATCAGCCCCAGCATTTT,CASSPGQGGNQPQHF
TRBJ2-3,TRBD2,once,TRBV9,TGTGCCAGCAGCGTTAGCGGGGGCACAGATACGCAGTATTTT,CASSVSGGTDTQYF
TRBJ2-7,NA,once,TRBV15,TGTGCCACCAGCAGAGGAGGTTTCGACGAGCAGTACTTC,CATSRGGFDEQYF
TRBJ2-1,TRBD2,NA,TRBV5-1,TGCGCCAGCAGCGAGGTCTTCCTAGCGGGAGGGACCGATAATGAGCAGTTCTTC,CASSEVFLAGGTDNEQFF
TRBJ1-2,NA,NA,TRBV7-3,TGTGCCAGCAGCCCAAACAGGGCTGACTATGGCTACACCTTC,CASSPNRADYGYTF
TRBJ1-4,TRBD1,NA,TRBV9,TGTGCCAGCAGCACCCAGGACAGGGGTAGTGAAAAACTGTTTTTT,CASSTQDRGSEKLFF
TRBJ1-5,NA,NA,TRBV19,TGTGCCAGGGACAGCTCCATTGTCAATCAGCCCCAGCATTTT,CARDSSIVNQPQHF
TRBJ1-2,TRBD1,few,TRBV5-1,TGCGCCAGCAGCTTCGGGACAGCGAGGGGTAACTATGGCTACACCTTC,CASSFGTARGNYGYTF
TRBJ1-2,TRBD1,NA,TRBV29-1,TGCAGCGACCGCCAGGGGGATGGCTACACCTTC,CSDRQGDGYTF
TRBJ1-1,NA,NA,TRBV7-2,TGTGCCAGCAGCTTATTCGCACAGTCGAACACTGAAGCTTTCTTT,CASSLFAQSNTEAFF
TRBJ1-2,NA,NA,TRBV5-6,TGTGCCAGCAGCGAGCTACAGGACCGACTTAACTATGGCTACACCTTC,CASSELQDRLNYGYTF
TRBJ1-2,TRBD1,once,TRBV11-3,TGTGCCAGCAGCCCCGGGACAGTCCCTCTCTACACCTTC,CASSPGTVPLYTF